These 7 T cell receptor beta chains came from one sample sequenced in a study of cytomegalovirus exposure and HLA in healthy donors. PCR was performed using 60 Vbeta and 13 Jbeta primers. The protocol was immunoSEQ multiplex PCR, while the TCRdb copy is restricted to in-frame clones and leaves out a portion. Among 200,000 to 250,000 clones, 77% were seen once, and the ten largest hold less than 3.5%. Sequencing was performed on PBMCs. All receptors derive from an older woman in good health and CMV-seropositive.

This clone is medium-sized by share. The rearrangement joins TRBV6-5 to TRBJ1-1; D is unclear. With 5 bases removed from V and 2 bases from J, the gap between germline ends came to 12 bases. In germline, CDR1 is MNHEY, CDR2 SVGAGI. The CDR3 covers 14 residues. The CDR3 nucleotides read TGTGCCAGCAGTCCGCAGATTCTTAACACTGAAGCTTTCTTT. Amino acid sequence: CASSPQILNTEAFF.

A note on this clone: Other DNA sequences in this sample translate to the same CDR3. The V and J genes are TRBV28 and TRBJ2-2, with D possibly matching TRBD2 (5 bases). The CDR3 sequence is 14 residues long. The ends were cut back, 9 bases at V and 7 bases at J, with 18 bases in the middle. The germline gives CDR1 MDHEN, CDR2 SYDVKM. The CDR3 bases are TGTGCCAGTAGCCCGCCGTCCCGGGGCGGGGAGCTGTTTTTT. Encoded protein: CASSPPSRGGELFF.

The chain carries TRBV7-9 and TRBJ2-5, with 11 bases that match TRBD1. V lost 5 bases to trimming and J lost 1 base; unmatched junction nucleotides: 6. CDR3 size: 16 residues. CDR1 SEHNR and CDR2 FQNEAQ come from the germline V gene (reference sequence). Here the CDR3 reads CASSRGDRGFQETQYF. CDR3 DNA: TGTGCCAGCAGCCGCGGGGACAGGGGGTTCCAAGAGACCCAGTACTTC. Drawing the rest from reference TRBV7-9 and TRBJ2-5, the complete variable domain is DTGVSQNPRHKITKRGQNVTFRCDPISEHNRLYWYRQTLGQGPEFLTYFQNEAQLEKSRLLSDRFSAERPKGSFSTLEIQRTEQGDSAMYLCASSRGDRGFQETQYFGPGTRLLVL.

This chain joins TRBV19 and TRBJ1-1, with a tentative D call TRBD1 (5 bases). V lost 3 bases and J 4 bases, leaving 18 bases between the germline ends. Per the germline V gene, CDR1 is LNHDA and CDR2 is SQIVND (reference sequence). The CDR3 consists of 16 residues. CDR3 sequence: CASSMTGQGGSTEAFF. Written as DNA, the CDR3 is TGTGCCAGTAGTATGACGGGCCAGGGAGGCAGCACTGAAGCTTTCTTT.

In this sample, this clone turned up a few times. This chain joins TRBV6-1 and TRBJ2-3; D is unclear. The CDR3 runs to 13 residues. Between the trimmed V and J ends, which lost 4 bases and 5 bases, there was a span of 10 bases. The germline CDR1 and CDR2 sequences are MNHNS and SASEGT. The chain's CDR3 is CASSAWSGDTQYF. The CDR3 DNA reads TGTGCCAGCAGTGCATGGAGTGGAGATACGCAGTATTTT.

This clone was observed once. The gene calls are TRBV25-1 and TRBJ1-1, with a weak D call TRBD1 (6 bases). The CDR3 covers 14 residues. V lost 5 bases and J lost 7, with 17 bases in between. CDR1 is MGHDK, CDR2 SYGVNS, per germline. Here the CDR3 DNA reads TGTGCCAGCAGTTGGGGGCCCCACAGGGTTGAAGCTTTCTTT. It translates to CASSWGPHRVEAFF.

This clone occurred a few times. V usage is TRBV2 and J usage is TRBJ1-2; 9 bases agree with TRBD1. This CDR3 region has 13 residues. Losses at the gene ends were 8 bases for V and 5 bases for J; bases not matched to a gene: 6. CDR1 and CDR2 from the germline V gene are SNHLY and FYNNEI. The DNA of the CDR3 is TGTGCCAGCGGGGACAGGGTTAGGTATGGCTACACCTTC. Translating it yields CASGDRVRYGYTF. Using reference TRBV2 and TRBJ1-2 for the parts outside the CDR3, the full variable domain is EPEVTQTPSHQVTQMGQEVILRCVPISNHLYFYWYRQILGQKVEFLVSFYNNEISEKSEIFDDQFSVERPDGSNFTLKIRSTKLEDSAMYFCASGDRVRYGYTFGSGTRLTVV.